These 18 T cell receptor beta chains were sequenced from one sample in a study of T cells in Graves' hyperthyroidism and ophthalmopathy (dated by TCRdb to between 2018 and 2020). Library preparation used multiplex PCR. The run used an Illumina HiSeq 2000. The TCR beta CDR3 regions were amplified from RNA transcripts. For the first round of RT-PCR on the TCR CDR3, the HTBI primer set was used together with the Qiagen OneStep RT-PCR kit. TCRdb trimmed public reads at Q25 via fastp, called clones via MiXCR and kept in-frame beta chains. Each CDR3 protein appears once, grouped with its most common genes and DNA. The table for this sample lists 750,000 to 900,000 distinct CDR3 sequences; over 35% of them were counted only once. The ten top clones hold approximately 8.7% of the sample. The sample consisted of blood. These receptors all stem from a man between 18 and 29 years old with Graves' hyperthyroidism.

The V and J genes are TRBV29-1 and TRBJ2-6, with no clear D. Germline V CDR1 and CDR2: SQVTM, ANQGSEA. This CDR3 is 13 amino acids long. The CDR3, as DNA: TGCAGTCGAGGCGATTCTGGGGCCAACGTCCTGACTTTC. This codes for CSRGDSGANVLTF.

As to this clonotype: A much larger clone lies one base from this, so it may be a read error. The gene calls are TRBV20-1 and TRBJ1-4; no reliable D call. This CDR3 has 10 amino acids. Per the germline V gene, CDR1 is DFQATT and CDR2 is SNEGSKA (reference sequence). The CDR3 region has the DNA TGCAGTGCCTGGACGGGAAAACTGCTTTTT. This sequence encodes CSAWTGKLLF.

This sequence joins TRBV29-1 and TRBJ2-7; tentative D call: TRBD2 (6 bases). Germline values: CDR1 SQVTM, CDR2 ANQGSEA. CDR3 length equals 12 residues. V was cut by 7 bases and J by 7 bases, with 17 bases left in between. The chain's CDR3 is CSAVGTLSEQYF. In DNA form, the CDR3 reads TGCAGCGCCGTTGGGACTCTCTCTGAGCAGTACTTC.

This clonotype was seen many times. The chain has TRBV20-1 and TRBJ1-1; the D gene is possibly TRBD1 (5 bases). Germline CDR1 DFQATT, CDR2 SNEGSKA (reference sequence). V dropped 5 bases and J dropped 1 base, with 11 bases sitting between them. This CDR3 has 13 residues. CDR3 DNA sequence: TGCAGTGCTGACAGAACAGGGAACACTGAAGCTTTCTTT. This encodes CSADRTGNTEAFF.

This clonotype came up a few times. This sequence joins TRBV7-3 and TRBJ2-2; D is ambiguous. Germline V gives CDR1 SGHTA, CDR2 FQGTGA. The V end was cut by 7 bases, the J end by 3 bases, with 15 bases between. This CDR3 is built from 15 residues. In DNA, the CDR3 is TGTGCCAGCATCCTTCCACGGTCTTACACCGGGGAGCTGTTTTTT. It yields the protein CASILPRSYTGELFF. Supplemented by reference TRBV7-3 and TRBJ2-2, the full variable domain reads GAGVSQTPSNKVTEKGKYVELRCDPISGHTALYWYRQSLGQGPEFLIYFQGTGAADDSGLPNDRFFAVRPEGSVSTLKIQRTERGDSAVYLCASILPRSYTGELFFGEGSRLTVL.

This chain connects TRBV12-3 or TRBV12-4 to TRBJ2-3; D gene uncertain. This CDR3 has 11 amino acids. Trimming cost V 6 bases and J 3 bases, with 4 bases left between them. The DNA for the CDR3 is TGTGCCAGCAGAGAAACAGATACGCAGTATTTT. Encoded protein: CASRETDTQYF.

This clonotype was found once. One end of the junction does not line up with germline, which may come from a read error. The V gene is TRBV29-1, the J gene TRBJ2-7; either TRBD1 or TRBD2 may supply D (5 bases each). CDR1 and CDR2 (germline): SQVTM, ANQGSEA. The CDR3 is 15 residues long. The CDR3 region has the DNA TGCAGCGTTGAATTTACGGGGACCGACCCCTACGGGCAGTACTTC. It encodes CSVEFTGTDPYGQYF.

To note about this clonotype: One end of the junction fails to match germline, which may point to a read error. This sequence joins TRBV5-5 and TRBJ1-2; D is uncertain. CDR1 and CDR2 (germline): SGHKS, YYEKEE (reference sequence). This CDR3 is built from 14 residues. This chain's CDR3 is CASSLEGDNYDYTF. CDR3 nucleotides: TGTGCCAGCAGCTTGGAAGGAGATAACTATGACTACACCTTC.

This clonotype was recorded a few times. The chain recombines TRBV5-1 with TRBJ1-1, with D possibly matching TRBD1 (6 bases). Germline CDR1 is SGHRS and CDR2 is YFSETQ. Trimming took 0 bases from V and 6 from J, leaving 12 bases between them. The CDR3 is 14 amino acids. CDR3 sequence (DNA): TGCGCCAGCAGCTTGGACAGGGACTATTCTGAAGCTTTCTTT. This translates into CASSLDRDYSEAFF.

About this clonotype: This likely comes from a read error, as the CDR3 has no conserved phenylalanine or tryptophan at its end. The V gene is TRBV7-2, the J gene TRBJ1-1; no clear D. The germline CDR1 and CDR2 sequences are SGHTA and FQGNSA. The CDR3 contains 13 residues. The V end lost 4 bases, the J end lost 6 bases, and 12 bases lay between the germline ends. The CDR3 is CASSSSSRAEAFV. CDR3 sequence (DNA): TGTGCCAGCAGCTCGTCCTCGCGGGCTGAAGCTTTCGTT.

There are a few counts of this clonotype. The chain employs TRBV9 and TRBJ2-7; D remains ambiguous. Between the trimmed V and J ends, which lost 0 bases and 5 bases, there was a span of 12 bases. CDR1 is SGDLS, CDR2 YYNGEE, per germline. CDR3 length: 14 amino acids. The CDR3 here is CASSVGPVRNEQYF. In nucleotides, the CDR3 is TGTGCCAGCAGCGTAGGACCTGTGAGGAACGAGCAGTACTTC.

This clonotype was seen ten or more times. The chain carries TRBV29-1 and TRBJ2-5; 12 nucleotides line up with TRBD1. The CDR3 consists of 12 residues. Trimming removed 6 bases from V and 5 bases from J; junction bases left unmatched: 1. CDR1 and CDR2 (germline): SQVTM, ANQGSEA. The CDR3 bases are TGCAGCGTAGGGACAGGGGGCGAGACCCAGTACTTC. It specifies CSVGTGGETQYF.

CDR3 sequence: CASSLEAGPEAFF. The CDR3 region has the DNA TGCGCCAGCAGCTTGGAGGCAGGGCCTGAAGCTTTCTTT. This chain links TRBV5-1 with TRBJ1-1; weak D call: TRBD1 (5 bases). CDR3 length: 13 amino acids. Deletions cut 0 bases from V and 6 bases from J, with 9 bases between. Germline V gene lookup returns CDR1 SGHRS and CDR2 YFSETQ.

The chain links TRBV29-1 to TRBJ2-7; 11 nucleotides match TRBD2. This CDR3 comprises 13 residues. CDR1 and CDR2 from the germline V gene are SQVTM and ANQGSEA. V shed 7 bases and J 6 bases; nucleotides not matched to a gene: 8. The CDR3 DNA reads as TGCAGCGATACTCTAGCGGGAGGTTCCGAGCAGTACTTC. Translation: CSDTLAGGSEQYF.

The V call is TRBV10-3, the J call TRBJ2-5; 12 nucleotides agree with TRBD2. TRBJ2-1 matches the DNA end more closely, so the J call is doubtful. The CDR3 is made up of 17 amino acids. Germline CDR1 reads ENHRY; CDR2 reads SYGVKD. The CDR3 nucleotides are TGTGCCATCAGATCAGACAGGGGTGGACTAGCGGGGAATGAGCAGTTCTTC. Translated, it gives CAIRSDRGGLAGNEQFF.

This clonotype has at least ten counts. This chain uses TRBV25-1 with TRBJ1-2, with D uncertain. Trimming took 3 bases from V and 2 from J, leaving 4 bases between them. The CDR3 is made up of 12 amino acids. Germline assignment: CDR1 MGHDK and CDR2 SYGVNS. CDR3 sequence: CASSDLNYGYTF. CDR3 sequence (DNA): TGTGCCAGCAGTGACTTGAACTATGGCTACACCTTC.

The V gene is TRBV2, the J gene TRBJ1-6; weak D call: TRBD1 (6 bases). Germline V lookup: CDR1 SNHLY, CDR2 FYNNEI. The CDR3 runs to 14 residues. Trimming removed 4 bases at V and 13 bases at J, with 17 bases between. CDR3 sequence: CASSGSGGNQPLHF. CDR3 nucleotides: TGTGCCAGCAGTGGTTCGGGGGGCAATCAGCCCCTCCACTTT.

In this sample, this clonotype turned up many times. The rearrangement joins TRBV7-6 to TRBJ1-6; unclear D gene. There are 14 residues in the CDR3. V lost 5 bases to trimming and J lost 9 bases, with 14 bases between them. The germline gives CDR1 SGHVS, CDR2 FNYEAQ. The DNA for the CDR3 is TGTGCCAGCAGCCCGTGGCAAGCTAGTTCACCCCTCCACTTT. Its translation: CASSPWQASSPLHF.